The TCR beta chain under discussion was sequenced for a study of regulatory T cells in long-lasting Graves disease (dated by TCRdb to the early 2020s). For context, the study as a whole: In the newly diagnosed Graves' disease group, patients had been taking antithyroid drugs for less than 3 months. Patients with persistent Graves' disease were compared with patients with newly diagnosed Graves' disease using TCR sequencing and RNA sequencing of peripheral blood. The study was registered as a clinical trial and conducted in China. A total of approximately 35 samples were covered by TCR sequencing, comprising some 13 persistent and around 20 newly diagnosed Graves' disease patients. Results and caveats for the whole study, not just this receptor: A larger number of public clonotypes was shared among persistent patients (around 2,500) than among newly diagnosed patients (around 880). Preferential use of TRBV28, TRBJ1-2 and TRBJ2-5 was observed in persistent disease, whereas TRBV20-1 and TRBJ2-1 were favored in newly diagnosed disease. Sequencing and analysis were limited to the TCR beta chain. The authors noted that the small sample size was a limitation that may lower accuracy. Because the primary lesion, thyroid tissue, could not be accessed, the study looked at peripheral blood alone. Compared with newly diagnosed patients, patients with persistent Graves' disease had lower TCR Shannon entropy and fewer highly expanded clones, which suggests clonal expansion.

CDR1 and CDR2 are drawn from the germline V gene (reference sequence): SGHNT, YYREEE. Germline trimming amounts to 4 bases on V and 8 bases on J, with 3 as the count of junction bases outside the gene matches. Reading from cysteine to phenylalanine, the CDR3 counts 15 amino acids. This entry keeps only the CDR3 DNA: 45 bases, framed from base 1. The protocol used for the library was multiplex PCR. Sequencing was carried out with an Illumina HiSeq 4000. iRepertoire HTBI primers and Arm-PCR amplification of CDR3 regions were used to construct TCR beta libraries. PCR products were gel purified before sequencing. On the study's bioinformatics: Gene usage analysis of CDR3 amino acid clonotypes relied on the roughly 67 TRBV and about 13 TRBJ segments identified across samples. COPE and FqMerger were used to merge filtered high-quality paired reads into contigs. BLAST was used to align contigs to IMGT TRBV, TRBD and TRBJ reference genes, and CDR3 was defined according to IMGT. Any clonotype with a frequency above 0.1% was counted as a highly expanded clone. Shannon entropy was used to measure repertoire diversity, and the Gini coefficient was used to measure V-J evenness. Clonotypes shared by more than one individual were considered public. TCRdb took the public reads, trimmed them with fastp at Q25, ran MiXCR for clone calling and kept in-frame beta chains. Entries are consolidated by CDR3 protein sequence, retaining the most common genes and DNA. TCRdb's processing, not the study's, gives the V and J calls here. In all, the sample holds about 440,000 distinct CDR3 sequences, and about 15% of those were seen once. Of the sample, roughly 10% is held by the ten largest clones.

Reading the label with the study, this specimen's time point is: newly diagnosed GD, antithyroid drugs for less than 3 months. RNA was extracted from PBMCs in TRIzol for both TCR sequencing and RNA sequencing. The diagnosis of Graves' disease was made according to American Thyroid Association guidelines. The patients came from an endocrinology department in Xi'an, China. Each patient gave approximately 9 milliliters of peripheral blood, collected in an EDTA anticoagulant tube. Ficoll Paque Plus density gradient separation was used to isolate PBMCs, and no further T cell sorting was done. An Agilent 2100 Bioanalyzer and agarose gel were used to check RNA quality, while a NanoDrop 2000 measured RNA concentration. This clonotype was seen many times. Which antigen it targets is not known. Base-call qualities are not available, and no considerably larger clone is one nucleotide away. These data also formed part of another study, on T cells in Graves' hyperthyroidism and ophthalmopathy. Taken from the second paper: Stable Graves' hyperthyroidism was defined as no progression to ophthalmopathy during 18 months of follow-up. Hyperthyroidism patients were newly diagnosed, with disease duration under 2 months, and aged 18 to 65 years. Any patient with an uncontrolled infection, another autoimmune disease, pregnancy or lactation was excluded. Clinical symptoms, serum thyroxine and TRAb, thyroid ultrasound, and orbital computed tomography formed the basis for the diagnoses. For the first round of RT-PCR on the TCR CDR3, the HTBI primer set was used together with the Qiagen OneStep RT-PCR kit. Blood samples also contained most of the expanded thyroid clonotypes (frequency above 0.001), which suggests that blood repertoires may reflect thyroid immune responses. A model built on a 13 V-J signature distinguished ophthalmopathy from stable hyperthyroidism, reaching around 87% sensitivity and about 81% specificity in cross-validation and 80%/75% in testing. During validation, the model predicted progression to ophthalmopathy a median of around 7 months ahead of onset, with 70.59% sensitivity and 72% to 80% specificity. TCR V-J signatures able to tell the groups apart were searched for in a discovery cohort of 100 or so patients, of whom fewer than 45 had Graves' ophthalmopathy and about 55 had stable Graves' hyperthyroidism. Prospective prediction of ophthalmopathy was tested in an independent validation cohort consisting of about 19 hyperthyroidism patients and some 16 patients who later progressed to ophthalmopathy. The 100 discovery patients were randomly divided into training and test sets at a 7:3 ratio. In addition, the study compared T-cell repertoires in thyroid tissue and in blood from roughly six Graves' hyperthyroidism patients. Once sampling was done, hyperthyroidism patients were given methimazole at a starting dose of 30 mg daily, whereas ophthalmopathy patients were given high-dose intravenous methylprednisolone. The libraries were constructed in a second round of multiplex PCR and then size-selected and purified. Sequencing of the libraries was done on an Illumina HiSeq2000 using paired-end 100 bp reads. SOAPnuke was used to process the raw data, removing reads that contained adapters or uncalled bases, had a mean Phred below 15, or lacked an exact match to the constant primer or identifier. COPE v1.2.5 was used to merge high-quality paired reads, and clonotypes were defined as unique nucleotide sequences. MiTCR v1.1 was used to align the clonotypes against IMGT TRBV, TRBD and TRBJ reference segments. The analysis was restricted to V-J combinations with a frequency above 0.0001, which together covered about 99% of the repertoires. The TCS score was defined as the ratio of F50 (clonal expansion) to E x V (chaos), calculated using BLOSUM62-based TCRdist between CDR3 peptides within each V-J. Welch's t-statistics and random forest reduced approximately 520 V-J features to roughly 13, which were used in a naive Bayes classifier (R e1071). No statistical method was used to fix the sample size in advance, and group allocation was not hidden from the investigators. According to the paper, TCR Vbeta CDR3 sequencing was carried out on about 140 peripheral blood samples, which came from fewer than 50 ophthalmopathy, under 80 hyperthyroidism and roughly 17 progressor patients.

The chain uses TRBV5-4 and TRBJ2-1, and 16 junction bases match TRBD2. This receptor was obtained from a woman in her 30s with Graves disease. Donor details come from another sample of the same person, matched by shared clones. This specimen consisted of peripheral blood mononuclear cells (PBMCs), obtained at new diagnosis, from a patient treated with antithyroid drugs. The CDR3 has the sequence CASSGTSGRADEQFF. At the DNA level, the sequence is TGTGCCAGCAGCGGGACTAGCGGGAGGGCCGATGAGCAGTTCTTC.